This TCR beta chain was identified during a study of blood T cell repertoires in COVID-19. Overall study context: Some COVID-19 samples were acute and others convalescent; all came from the United States, Italy and Spain. The analysed material was cDNA or gDNA that came from T cells, B-cell-depleted T cells, or PBMCs.

Trimming took 6 bases from V and 10 from J; bases not matched to a gene: 14. Germline V gene data show CDR1 as SEHNR and CDR2 as FQNEAQ (reference sequence). This CDR3 comprises 16 residues. As originally analysed: By means of reference gene primer amplification, nucleated cell counts were estimated. Repertoires were generated with immunoSEQ multiplex PCR, while TCRdb's copy carries only in-frame clones and drops some. Clone size and V and J calls were adopted from that table, with D and trimming inferred from the DNA. The sample has over 450,000 clones, 80% to 90% seen once. It was during active infection that Seattle patients were enrolled and then longitudinally followed.

The source of this sequence is a man aged 18-30 years with COVID-19, enrolled during active disease. The material sequenced was peripheral blood. The gene calls are TRBV7-9 and TRBJ2-3, with TRBD2 matching 12 bases. For the CDR3, the DNA is TGTGCCAGCAGTCCGACTCCCGGGACTAGCGGGTTGGCGCAGTATTTT. Amino acids: CASSPTPGTSGLAQYF.